This T cell receptor beta chain was sequenced in a study of cytomegalovirus exposure and HLA in healthy donors. Although they were nominally healthy when sampled, donors likely had unrecorded immune exposures. The study ran its PCR with 60 Vbeta and 13 Jbeta primers. Assay: immunoSEQ multiplex PCR; the TCRdb copy retains only in-frame clones and omits some. Of some 190,000 clones in the sample, 75% to 90% were seen once. Study-level points and caveats: In an earlier analysis, productive rearrangement rates for most beta V segments clustered near 87% or 30%.

Concerning this clone: Antigen: not known.

In germline, CDR1 is MDHEN, CDR2 SYDVKM. CDR3 length: 17 amino acids. The trim removed 2 bases at V and 6 bases at J, leaving 12 bases unmatched. The sequence was collected from a boy aged 2-15 years in good health and CMV-seronegative. The sample comprised PBMCs. The genes are TRBV28 and TRBJ1-4, with 7 bases identical to TRBD1. The CDR3 nucleotides are TGTGCCAGCAGTTTAGCAAGGATAGGGGGCGGGGATGAAAAACTGTTTTTT. This sequence encodes CASSLARIGGGDEKLFF.